This TCR beta chain was recorded in a study of Graves' ophthalmopathy and Graves' hyperthyroidism. In the study overall: Hyperthyroidism is called stable when no ophthalmopathy develops within 18 months of follow-up.

Trimming at V came to 0 bases and at J to 7 bases, leaving 10 bases not matched to a gene. The CDR3 is 17 amino acids. The germline gives CDR1 SGDLS, CDR2 YYNGEE. RNA transcripts provided the template for amplifying TCR beta CDR3 regions. The authors performed first-round RT-PCR with HTBI primers and then a second-round multiplex PCR. One entry per CDR3 protein, called by TCRdb with MiXCR from the multiplex PCR reads. The sample includes 1 million to 1.3 million distinct CDR3 sequences, less than 45% seen only once; the top ten take over 8.5%. The chain is built from TRBV9 and TRBJ1-6, with 7 bases lining up with TRBD1. Sequencing was done on a sample of peripheral blood or thyroid tissue (not recorded which). This receptor was obtained from an adult man with Graves' hyperthyroidism. CDR3 region: CASSVARTGGLNSPLHF. The CDR3 bases are TGTGCCAGCAGCGTAGCCCGGACAGGAGGTTTAAATTCACCCCTCCACTTT.